The next 17 T cell receptor beta chains were all read from a single sample in a study of blood T cell repertoires in COVID-19. Repertoires were generated with immunoSEQ multiplex PCR, while TCRdb's copy carries only in-frame clones and drops some. The table lists some 22,000 clones, 86% of them singletons, with about a quarter in the top ten. The specimen was peripheral blood. These receptors came from a human donor with active COVID-19. The donor label of this sample is uncertain.

The rearrangement joins TRBV23-1 to TRBJ2-7, with 13 bases aligning to TRBD2. TRBV23-1 is sorted into the ORF group, with uncertain function. The V segment lost 3 bases and the J segment 4 bases; nucleotides outside the gene matches: 6. There are 16 residues in the CDR3. The CDR3 region is CASSHWTSGRRYEQYF. The DNA of the CDR3 is TGCGCCAGCAGTCATTGGACTAGCGGGAGACGGTACGAGCAGTACTTC.

The CDR3 reads CASSQKIAGESTDTQYF. In DNA form, the CDR3 reads TGTGCCAGCAGCCAAAAAATAGCGGGGGAGAGCACAGATACGCAGTATTTT. This chain joins TRBV4-2 and TRBJ2-3; 9 bases match TRBD2. Germline values: CDR1 LGHNA, CDR2 YNFKEQ. The length of the CDR3 is 17 residues. V shed 2 bases, J shed 0 bases, and the junction held 6 bases outside the gene matches.

The rearrangement joins TRBV6-5 to TRBJ2-7, with a tentative D call TRBD1 (6 bases). This CDR3 comprises 13 residues. V gave up 7 bases and J gave up 3 bases, with 13 bases separating them. Germline-derived CDR1 and CDR2 are MNHEY and SVGAGI. This CDR3 is CASKRNRDYEQYF. The CDR3 DNA reads as TGTGCCAGCAAGCGGAACAGGGACTACGAGCAGTACTTC.

The chain uses TRBV30 and TRBJ1-2, with TRBD1 matching over 8 bases. Unmatched junction bases numbered 17, after V lost 8 bases and J lost 6 bases. This CDR3 has 15 amino acids. Germline CDR1 reads GTSNPN; CDR2 reads SVGIG (reference sequence). The CDR3 reads CAATGGGQGANGYTF. The CDR3 nucleotides are TGTGCCGCCACTGGAGGGGGCCAGGGGGCTAATGGCTACACCTTC. Drawing the rest from reference TRBV30 and TRBJ1-2, the complete variable domain is SQTIHQWPATLVQPVGSPLSLECTVEGTSNPNLYWYRQAAGRGLQLLFYSVGIGQISSEVPQNLSASRPQDRQFILSSKKLLLSDSGFYLCAATGGGQGANGYTFGSGTRLTVV.

This CDR3 reads CATERGSGKRGAEAFF. Here the CDR3 DNA reads TGTGCCACCGAGCGGGGGTCAGGCAAACGGGGCGCTGAAGCTTTCTTT. This chain connects TRBV2 to TRBJ1-1; D is possibly TRBD1 (5 bases). The CDR3 sequence is 16 residues long. Germline CDR1 SNHLY, CDR2 FYNNEI. Deletions cut 10 bases from V and 6 bases from J, with 27 bases between.

This clone was recorded a few times. The V and J genes are TRBV3-1 (or the pseudogene TRBV3-2) and TRBJ2-2; D perhaps matches TRBD1 (6 bases). This CDR3 spans 14 amino acids. V was trimmed by 4 bases and J by 6 bases, leaving 12 bases between them. Germline V gene sequence: CDR1 LGHDT, CDR2 YNNKEL (reference sequence). The CDR3, as DNA: TGTGCCAGCAGCCCCGACAGGATCTCCGGGGAGCTGTTTTTT. Translated: CASSPDRISGELFF.

The rearrangement joins TRBV25-1 to TRBJ2-5; a possible D gene is TRBD1 (6 bases). From germline, CDR1 is MGHDK and CDR2 SYGVNS. The CDR3 length is 16 residues. Trimming stripped 10 bases from V and 5 bases from J, with 26 bases between. Here the CDR3 DNA reads TGTGCCACCAAACCTAGTGTGGGCAGGGGTTTGGAGACCCAGTACTTC. Translated, it gives CATKPSVGRGLETQYF.

The chain employs TRBV11-2 and TRBJ2-7; a possible D gene is TRBD2 (6 bases). The germline V gene has CDR1 SGHAT and CDR2 FQNNGV. The CDR3 sequence is 13 residues long. Trimming removed 5 bases from V and 5 bases from J, with 13 bases in between. CDR3 nucleotide sequence: TGTGCCAGCAGCGGCGGGGCTTTTAACGAGCAGTACTTC. This sequence encodes CASSGGAFNEQYF.

The gene calls are TRBV6-4 and TRBJ2-7; 9 bases are a match to TRBD2. The V and J ends lost 0 bases and 7 bases, in that order; junction bases with no gene match: 7. The CDR3 runs 15 residues. In germline, CDR1 is MRHNA, CDR2 SNTAGT. DNA of the CDR3: TGTGCCAGCAGTGACTCTTCTAGCGGGGTTGGGGAGCAGTACTTC. Protein sequence: CASSDSSSGVGEQYF.

This rearrangement joins TRBV7-2 to TRBJ2-5; 11 bases fit TRBD2. Germline V CDR1 and CDR2: SGHTA, FQGNSA. This CDR3 comprises 14 residues. The J segment lost 3 bases and the V segment lost 6 bases, leaving 3 bases of the junction unmatched. CDR3 nucleotides: TGTGCCAGCAGTCCGACTAGCGGGAAAGAGACCCAGTACTTC. Amino acids: CASSPTSGKETQYF.

The V and J genes are TRBV10-3 and TRBJ2-1, with D perhaps matching TRBD2 (5 bases). The CDR3 totals 13 residues. Trimming removed 4 bases from V and 7 bases from J, with 11 bases in between. CDR1 and CDR2 from the germline V gene are ENHRY and SYGVKD. This CDR3 reads CAISVLARNEQFF. In DNA, the CDR3 is TGTGCCATCAGTGTCCTAGCCCGGAATGAGCAGTTCTTC.

This sequence joins TRBV6-5 and TRBJ2-5; 8 nucleotides line up with TRBD2. Germline loops: CDR1 MNHEY, CDR2 SVGAGI. The J segment lost 5 bases and the V segment lost 5 bases, leaving 7 bases of the junction unmatched. This CDR3 is 14 amino acids long. The CDR3 DNA follows: TGTGCCAGCAGTCGTAGCGGGGAGGGGGAGACCCAGTACTTC. This gives the protein CASSRSGEGETQYF.

The chain couples TRBV6-5 to TRBJ2-2; tentatively, D is TRBD1 (6 bases). The CDR3 runs to 13 residues. The germline CDR1 and CDR2 sequences are MNHEY and SVGAGI. Trimming stripped 6 bases from V and 3 bases from J, with 8 bases between. CDR3 coding DNA: TGTGCCAGCAGGTCAGGGGACACCGGGGAGCTGTTTTTT. This gives the protein CASRSGDTGELFF.

The chain joins TRBV30 to TRBJ2-5; D ambiguous. Germline assignment: CDR1 GTSNPN and CDR2 SVGIG (reference sequence). V was cut by 0 bases and J by 0 bases, with 20 bases left in between. This CDR3 is built from 18 residues. The CDR3 sequence is CAWSVIRSENRYQETQYF. The DNA of the CDR3 is TGTGCCTGGAGTGTCATTCGGAGCGAGAATAGGTACCAAGAGACCCAGTACTTC.

This clone was detected only once. The chain is built from TRBV11-3 and TRBJ2-1; 12 bases match TRBD2. The ends lost 1 base at V and 8 bases at J; junction bases unmatched: 3. The CDR3 has 15 residues. Germline V gives CDR1 SGHNT, CDR2 YENEEA. This CDR3 reads CASSLGTSGVDEQFF. CDR3 nucleotide sequence: TGTGCCAGCAGCTTAGGGACTAGCGGGGTCGATGAGCAGTTCTTC.

This clone was seen more than once but under ten times. This chain connects TRBV6-6 to TRBJ1-2; D is ambiguous. The CDR3 spans 12 residues. Germline V gene lookup returns CDR1 MNHNY and CDR2 SVGAGI (reference sequence). V lost 2 bases to trimming and J lost 2 bases, with 3 bases between them. Written as DNA, the CDR3 is TGTGCCAGCAGTTACCCGAACTATGGCTACACCTTC. It encodes CASSYPNYGYTF.

The rearrangement links TRBV6-5 to TRBJ2-2; the D is unclear. This CDR3 contains 12 residues. The V end lost 6 bases, the J end lost 5 bases, and 7 bases lay between the germline ends. The germline gives CDR1 MNHEY, CDR2 SVGAGI. The DNA for the CDR3 is TGTGCCAGCAGGCGCAGGACCGGGGAGCTGTTTTTT. Its protein is CASRRRTGELFF.